Shown below are 16 T cell receptor beta chains from a single sample sequenced in a study of T cell changes during pregnancy in multiple sclerosis. Profiled with immunoSEQ multiplex PCR; TCRdb holds only in-frame clones, not every one. Among approximately 61,000 clones, roughly 88% were seen once, and the ten largest hold around 1.6%. Sequences were derived from peripheral blood, sampled in the first trimester of pregnancy. The receptor source for this set is a female donor with multiple sclerosis, enrolled in a pregnancy study.

This chain joins TRBV25-1 and TRBJ1-3; tentatively, D is TRBD1 (6 bases). Trimming cost V 2 bases and J 0 bases, with 14 bases left between them. From germline, CDR1 is MGHDK and CDR2 SYGVNS. This CDR3 has 17 amino acids. CDR3 sequence: CASSEQPLDSSGNTIYF. The CDR3 DNA reads as TGTGCCAGCAGTGAACAGCCTCTGGACAGCTCTGGAAACACCATATATTTT.

The genes are TRBV5-1 and TRBJ2-1; 8 nucleotides align to TRBD2. CDR3 size: 19 residues. The ends lost 6 bases at V and 4 bases at J; junction bases unmatched: 21. Germline V gene sequence: CDR1 SGHRS, CDR2 YFSETQ. CDR3: CASTDPGGTGRGVYNEQFF. In nucleotides, the CDR3 is TGCGCCAGCACCGACCCAGGCGGAACAGGGCGGGGGGTGTACAATGAGCAGTTCTTC.

V and J are TRBV10-3 and TRBJ2-7; 9 bases match TRBD1. The length of the CDR3 is 16 residues. V lost 0 bases to trimming and J lost 5 bases; unmatched junction nucleotides: 8. Germline CDR1 is ENHRY and CDR2 is SYGVKD. The CDR3 reads CAISESPDRGWDEQYF. The CDR3 coding sequence is TGTGCCATCAGTGAGTCCCCGGACAGGGGTTGGGACGAGCAGTACTTC.

The chain employs TRBV13 and TRBJ2-5; 10 positions agree with TRBD1. The junction had 3 bases not matched to a gene; V was cut back by 1 base and J by 1 base. CDR3 length: 16 amino acids. From germline, CDR1 is PRHDT and CDR2 FYEKMQ (reference sequence). CDR3 residues: CASSLVGQGVQETQYF. The CDR3 region has the DNA TGTGCCAGCAGCTTAGTCGGACAGGGGGTCCAAGAGACCCAGTACTTC.

The chain has TRBV7-9 and TRBJ2-1; the D gene is possibly TRBD2 (7 bases). V lost 5 bases to trimming and J lost 7 bases, with 18 bases between them. The length of the CDR3 is 15 residues. Germline V gives CDR1 SEHNR, CDR2 FQNEAQ (reference sequence). CDR3 in DNA: TGTGCCAGCAGCAGGGGGACCGGGAGGAGGAATGAGCAGTTCTTC. This gives the protein CASSRGTGRRNEQFF.

This clone has more than one count but fewer than ten. The genes are TRBV28 and TRBJ1-1, with TRBD1 matching 9 bases. CDR1 and CDR2 from the germline V gene are MDHEN and SYDVKM. This CDR3 contains 15 residues. J lost 8 bases, V lost 5 bases, and 12 bases had no gene match. CDR3 amino acids: CASSDPGQGTPEAFF. DNA for the CDR3: TGTGCCAGCAGTGACCCGGGACAGGGAACACCCGAAGCTTTCTTT.

This chain uses TRBV2 with TRBJ2-3; D not resolved. Germline V gene data show CDR1 as SNHLY and CDR2 as FYNNEI. V was shortened by 1 base and J by 4 bases, with 15 bases between the two germline ends. The CDR3 is 16 amino acids. The CDR3 region is CASSEGAASWADTQYF. In nucleotides, the CDR3 is TGTGCCAGCAGTGAAGGGGCCGCCTCGTGGGCAGATACGCAGTATTTT.

In the case of this clone: Its ends do not fully match the called genes, so a read error is possible. This chain links TRBV7-9 with TRBJ2-3, with D unresolved. The germline V gene encodes CDR1 SEHNR and CDR2 FQNEAQ (reference sequence). The CDR3 is made up of 13 amino acids. The CDR3 sequence: CASSFGSVDAQYF. CDR3 DNA sequence: TGTGCCAGCAGCTTCGGTTCTGTAGATGCGCAGTATTTT.

The V call is TRBV19, the J call TRBJ2-3; tentative D call: TRBD1 (5 bases). The germline gives CDR1 LNHDA, CDR2 SQIVND (reference sequence). CDR3 length equals 16 residues. V gave up 2 bases and J gave up 2 bases, with 14 bases separating them. The CDR3 coding sequence is TGTGCCAGTAGTATATGGGGCGCGGCACCCACAGATACGCAGTATTTT. As protein: CASSIWGAAPTDTQYF.

The chain links TRBV4-3 to TRBJ2-7, with D possibly matching TRBD2 (5 bases). Trimming took 0 bases from V and 3 from J, leaving 12 bases between them. The CDR3 covers 15 residues. CDR1 LGHNA and CDR2 YSLEER come from the germline V gene. CDR3 in amino acids: CASSQDSRAVYEQYF. DNA of the CDR3: TGCGCCAGCAGCCAAGATTCGCGGGCTGTCTACGAGCAGTACTTC.

The gene calls are TRBV5-4 and TRBJ2-3; D is unclear. From germline, CDR1 is SGHNT and CDR2 YYREEE (reference sequence). The V end was cut by 4 bases, the J end by 0 bases, with 15 bases between. There are 16 residues in the CDR3. CDR3 in DNA: TGTGCCAGCAGCCCCCGACTGAGCACTAGCACAGATACGCAGTATTTT. Its protein is CASSPRLSTSTDTQYF.

The gene calls are TRBV28 and TRBJ1-1; no reliable D call. V lost 2 bases, J lost 4 bases, and 11 bases lay in between. The CDR3 length is 14 residues. CDR1 is MDHEN, CDR2 SYDVKM, per germline. CDR3 residues: CASSLGGEATEAFF. CDR3 bases: TGTGCCAGCAGTTTAGGCGGGGAAGCCACTGAAGCTTTCTTT.

The chain employs TRBV28 and TRBJ1-4, with 9 bases matching TRBD1. CDR1 and CDR2 (germline): MDHEN, SYDVKM. The CDR3 totals 13 residues. V lost 6 bases and J lost 8; bases outside the gene matches: 4. The CDR3 is CASSRTGDEKLFF. The CDR3 bases are TGTGCCAGCAGCAGGACAGGGGACGAAAAACTGTTTTTT.

The rearrangement joins TRBV5-1 to TRBJ2-3; maybe TRBD2 (5 bases). V lost 3 bases, J lost 2 bases, and 10 bases lay in between. This CDR3 has 14 amino acids. Germline V lookup: CDR1 SGHRS, CDR2 YFSETQ. The CDR3 here is CASSSDFYTDTQYF. As DNA, the CDR3 is TGCGCCAGCAGCTCGGACTTCTACACAGATACGCAGTATTTT.

The V gene is TRBV27, the J gene TRBJ1-1, with 9 bases identical to TRBD1. Germline-derived CDR1 and CDR2 are MNHEY and SMNVEV (reference sequence). This CDR3 is built from 17 residues. With V trimmed by 2 bases and J by 2 bases, 9 bases remained unmatched. DNA of the CDR3: TGTGCCAGCAGTTTACAGCGGACAGGGGCCGGAAACACTGAAGCTTTCTTT. Translated: CASSLQRTGAGNTEAFF.

V gene TRBV29-1 combines with J gene TRBJ1-2; no clear D. V was clipped by 5 bases and J by 4 bases, with 8 bases between them. From germline, CDR1 is SQVTM and CDR2 ANQGSEA. CDR3 length equals 11 residues. The CDR3 reads CSVPDTYGYTF. In DNA, the CDR3 is TGCAGCGTTCCAGACACCTATGGCTACACCTTC.